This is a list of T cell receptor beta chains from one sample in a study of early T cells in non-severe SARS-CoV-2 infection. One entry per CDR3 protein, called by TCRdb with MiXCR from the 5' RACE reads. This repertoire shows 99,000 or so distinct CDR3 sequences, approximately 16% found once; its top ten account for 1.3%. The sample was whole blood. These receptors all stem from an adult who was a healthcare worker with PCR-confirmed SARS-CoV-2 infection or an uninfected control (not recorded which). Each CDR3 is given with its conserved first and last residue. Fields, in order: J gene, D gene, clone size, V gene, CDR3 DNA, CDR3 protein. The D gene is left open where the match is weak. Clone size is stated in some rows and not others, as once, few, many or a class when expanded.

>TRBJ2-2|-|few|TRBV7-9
TGTGCCAGCACCGCAGGTATCTCGCTAGCGAACACCGGGGAGCTGTTTTTT
CASTAGISLANTGELFF
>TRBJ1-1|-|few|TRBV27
TGTGCCAGCACCCTGTACAGGGAGAACACTGAAGCTTTCTTT
CASTLYRENTEAFF
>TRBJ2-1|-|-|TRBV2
TGTGCCAGCAGTGAATTTGGCCAGGACAAGCAGTTCTTC
CASSEFGQDKQFF
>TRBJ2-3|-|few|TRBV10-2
TGCGCCAGCAGTCCACCCTCAGGGGGGCCCGTTACGCAGTATTTT
CASSPPSGGPVTQYF
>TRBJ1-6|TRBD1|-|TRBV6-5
TGTGCCAGCAATCCAGGGGGCCTCGTGAATTCACCCCTCCACTTT
CASNPGGLVNSPLHF
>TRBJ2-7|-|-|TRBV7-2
TGTGCCAGCAGCTTCAGCGGAAGCTCCTACGAGCAGTACTTC
CASSFSGSSYEQYF
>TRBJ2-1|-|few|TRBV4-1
TGCGCCAGCAGCCAAGAGATCGGGTCGGATGAGCAGTTCTTC
CASSQEIGSDEQFF
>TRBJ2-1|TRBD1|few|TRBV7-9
TGTGCCAGCAGCCCAAGGGGGACAGAGGGCAATGAGCAGTTCTTC
CASSPRGTEGNEQFF
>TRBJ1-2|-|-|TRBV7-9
TGTGCCAGCAGCCCGCTGGCAGGGCCTGGCTACACCTTC
CASSPLAGPGYTF
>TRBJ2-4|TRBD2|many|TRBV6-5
TGTGCCAGCAGTAGTTCGCCGGGACTAGCAAACATTCAGTACTTC
CASSSSPGLANIQYF
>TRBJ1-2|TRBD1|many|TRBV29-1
TGCAGCGCCCGACAGGGGGTTAACTATGGCTACACCTTC
CSARQGVNYGYTF
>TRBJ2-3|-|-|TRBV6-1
TGTGCCAGCAGTGGGACAGATGTAGATACGCAGTATTTT
CASSGTDVDTQYF
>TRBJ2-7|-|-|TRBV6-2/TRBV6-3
TGTGCCAGCAGTTTAGTGGGCTCCTACGAGCAGTACTTC
CASSLVGSYEQYF
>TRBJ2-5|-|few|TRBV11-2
TGTGCCAGCAGCTTAGGGTACAGCCAAGAGACCCAGTACTTC
CASSLGYSQETQYF
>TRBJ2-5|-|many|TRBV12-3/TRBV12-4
TGTGCCAGCAGTCCCAGGGGCAGTAGCGGCGTTCCCGAGACCCAGTACTTC
CASSPRGSSGVPETQYF
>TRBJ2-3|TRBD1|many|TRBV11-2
TGTGCCAGCAGCGGAGGACAGGGATCGGTCACAGATACGCAGTATTTT
CASSGGQGSVTDTQYF
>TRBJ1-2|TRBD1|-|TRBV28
TGTGCCAGCAGTTCTGACTTCCGGACAGGGTCCTTCAACTATGGCTACACCTTC
CASSSDFRTGSFNYGYTF
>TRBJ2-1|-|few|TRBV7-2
TGTGCCAGCAGCTTTGCGCGGTTCATGTACAATGAGCAGTTCTTC
CASSFARFMYNEQFF
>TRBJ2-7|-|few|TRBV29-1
TGCAGCGTACGGACAAACAACTACGAGCAGTACTTC
CSVRTNNYEQYF
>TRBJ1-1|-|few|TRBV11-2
TGTGCCAGCAGCTTACAGCAGGGTAGCACTGAAGCTTTCTTT
CASSLQQGSTEAFF
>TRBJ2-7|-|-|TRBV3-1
TGTGCCAGCAGCCAAGTTAACTGGGCCTACGAGCAGTACTTC
CASSQVNWAYEQYF
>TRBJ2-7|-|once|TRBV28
TGTGCCAGCAGCCACCCTTCCGGTAATTTCGAGCAGTACTTC
CASSHPSGNFEQYF
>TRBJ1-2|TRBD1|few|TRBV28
TGTGCCAGCAGTCCTCAGGACAGGGTATCCGGCTACACCTTC
CASSPQDRVSGYTF
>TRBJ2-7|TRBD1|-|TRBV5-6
TGTGCCAGCAGCTCCGGACAGGGTTCTTTGGACGAGCAGTACTTC
CASSSGQGSLDEQYF
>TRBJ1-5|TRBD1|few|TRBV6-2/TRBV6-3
TGTGCCAGCAGTCAAGGACAGGGGGCGAATCAGCCCCAGCATTTT
CASSQGQGANQPQHF
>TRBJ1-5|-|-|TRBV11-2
TGTGCCAGCAGCTTTGGGACTGCGCCCAATCAGCCCCAGCATTTT
CASSFGTAPNQPQHF
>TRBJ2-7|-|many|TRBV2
TGTGCCAGTTGGGAGCAGTACTTC
CASWEQYF
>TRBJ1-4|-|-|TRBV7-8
TGTGCCAGCAGCTTAGCGTTCAAGAGAAATGAAAAACTGTTTTTT
CASSLAFKRNEKLFF
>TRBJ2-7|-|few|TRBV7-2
TGTGCCAGCAGCTTAGATTGGGGAGAGCAGTACTTC
CASSLDWGEQYF
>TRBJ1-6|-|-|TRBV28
TGTGCCAGCGGCCTACTGGCCCCCTATAATTCACCCCTCCACTTT
CASGLLAPYNSPLHF
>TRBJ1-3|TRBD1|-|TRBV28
TGTGCCAGCAGCCATCAAGGACAGGGGAGCACCATATATTTT
CASSHQGQGSTIYF
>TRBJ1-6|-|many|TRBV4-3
TGCGCCAGCAGCCAAGTGGTGGGTGCCTCGAATTCACCCCTCCACTTT
CASSQVVGASNSPLHF
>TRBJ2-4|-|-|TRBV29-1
TGCAGCGTTGTACCCGGGCTGGCCAAAAACATTCAGTACTTC
CSVVPGLAKNIQYF
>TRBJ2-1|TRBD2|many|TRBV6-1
TGTGCCAGCAGACGAGGGCTAGCGGGAGAATCCCATGAGCAGTTCTTC
CASRRGLAGESHEQFF
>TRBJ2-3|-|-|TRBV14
TGTGCCAGCAGCCAAGATCTACGCACAGATACGCAGTATTTT
CASSQDLRTDTQYF
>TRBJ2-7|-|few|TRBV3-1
TGTGCCAGCAGCCACCAGGGACGGGCCTACGAGCAGTACTTC
CASSHQGRAYEQYF
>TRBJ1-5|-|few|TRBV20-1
TGCAGTGCTAGTCCCGGGGGCAGGGAGCCCCAGCATTTT
CSASPGGREPQHF
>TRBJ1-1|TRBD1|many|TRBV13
TGTGCCAGCAGCTCGACAGGGGTGAACACTGAAGCTTTCTTT
CASSSTGVNTEAFF
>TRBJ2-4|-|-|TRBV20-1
TGCAGTGCTTACGATGAGCTTCTAGCCAAAAACATTCAGTACTTC
CSAYDELLAKNIQYF
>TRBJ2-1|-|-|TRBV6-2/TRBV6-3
TGTGCCAGCACCCGACGGGGGACATCCCCTGGGGATGAGCAGTTCTTC
CASTRRGTSPGDEQFF
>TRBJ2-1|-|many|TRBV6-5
TGTGCCAGCAGTTACTCGGACAGCTACAATGAGCAGTTCTTC
CASSYSDSYNEQFF
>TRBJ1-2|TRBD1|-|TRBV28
TGTGCCAGCAGCCTGACAGGGAAGTATGGCTACACCTTC
CASSLTGKYGYTF
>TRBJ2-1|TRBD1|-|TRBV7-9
TGTGCCAGCAGCCGGGACAGATTGAGCTCCTACAATGAGCAGTTCTTC
CASSRDRLSSYNEQFF
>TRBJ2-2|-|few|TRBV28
TGTGCCAGCAGTTATCGCCCCGGGGAGCTGTTTTTT
CASSYRPGELFF
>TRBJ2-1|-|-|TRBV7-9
TGTGCCAGCAGCCTAACCCAAGGGATTAATGAGCAGTTCTTC
CASSLTQGINEQFF
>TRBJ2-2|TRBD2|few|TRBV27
TGTGCCAGCAGTTCAGGACTAGCGGGAGCCGGGGAGCTGTTTTTT
CASSSGLAGAGELFF
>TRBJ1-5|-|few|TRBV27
TGTGCCAGCAGTTACCAGGGCATTGATCAGCCCCAGCATTTT
CASSYQGIDQPQHF
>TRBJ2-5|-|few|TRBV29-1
TGCAGCGGCGAACAGGGATTGCAAGAGACCCAGTACTTC
CSGEQGLQETQYF
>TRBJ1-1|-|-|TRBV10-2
TGCGCCAGCAGTGGGACATTTGGAGCTTTCTTT
CASSGTFGAFF
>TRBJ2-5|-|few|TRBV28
TGTGCCAGCATCCTGGGGGAGACCCAGTACTTC
CASILGETQYF
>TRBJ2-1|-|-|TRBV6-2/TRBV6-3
TGTGCCAGCAGTCGCCCCAATGAGCAGTTCTTC
CASSRPNEQFF
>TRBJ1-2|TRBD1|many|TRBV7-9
TGTGCCAGCAGCTCCCTGGACAGGAAAGGATATGGCTACACCTTC
CASSSLDRKGYGYTF
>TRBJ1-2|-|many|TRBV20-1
TGCAGTGCAGATCGGGACTATGGCTACACCTTC
CSADRDYGYTF
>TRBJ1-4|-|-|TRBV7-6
TGTGCCAGCAGCTTAACGGTTGGTTATGTGAATGAAAAACTGTTTTTT
CASSLTVGYVNEKLFF
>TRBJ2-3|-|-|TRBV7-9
TGTGCCAGCAGCTTACTCGGGACCAACCCCGCAGATACGCAGTATTTT
CASSLLGTNPADTQYF
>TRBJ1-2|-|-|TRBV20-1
TGCAGTGCCCCGGGACTAAGAGGGAATTTCTATGGCTACACCTTC
CSAPGLRGNFYGYTF
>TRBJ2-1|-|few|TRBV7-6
TGTGCCAGCAGCTTAATCTACAACTCCTACAATGAGCAGTTCTTC
CASSLIYNSYNEQFF
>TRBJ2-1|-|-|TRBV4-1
TGCGCCAGCAGCCATGCAGGAGAGACGTTCTTC
CASSHAGETFF